Each of the 25 T cell receptor beta chains below was sequenced from the same sample in a study of Graves' ophthalmopathy and Graves' hyperthyroidism listed by TCRdb under 2018. The sequencer was an Illumina HiSeq 2000. For repertoire sequencing, the TCR beta CDR3 regions were amplified from RNA transcripts. The first round was an RT-PCR using HTBI primers with the Qiagen OneStep RT-PCR kit, and this first round was followed by a second-round multiplex PCR, then size selection and purification. The raw public data were reprocessed by TCRdb itself: fastp quality trimming at Q25, MiXCR clonotype calling, in-frame beta chains only. Here each entry gathers all rows of one CDR3 protein and keeps the most common genes and DNA. This sample has some 410,000 distinct CDR3 sequences in its table, and around 20% of those were observed once. In total, the top ten clones hold approximately 3.2% of the sample.

Specimen: peripheral blood. The source of these receptors is a woman between 18 and 29 years old with stable Graves' hyperthyroidism. Donor details come from another sample of the same person, matched by shared clones.

This clonotype was detected a few times. The chain uses TRBV18 and TRBJ1-3; possible D gene TRBD1, 5 bases. Trimming left V 0 bases short and J 0 bases short, with 12 bases between. CDR1 KGHSH and CDR2 LQKENI come from the germline V gene. The CDR3 loop spans 17 amino acids. CDR3 sequence: CASSPPGTVRSGNTIYF. The CDR3 DNA is TGTGCCAGCTCACCACCTGGGACTGTTCGCTCTGGAAACACCATATATTTT.

The genes are TRBV7-2 and TRBJ2-5; 8 positions match TRBD2. This CDR3 spans 16 amino acids. J gave up 5 bases and V 5 bases, and 13 bases lay outside the gene matches. CDR1 is SGHTA, CDR2 FQGNSA, per germline. The CDR3 is CASSRKPGLGGETQYF. The CDR3 DNA follows: TGTGCCAGCAGCAGAAAACCGGGACTAGGCGGGGAGACCCAGTACTTC. Together with reference TRBV7-2 and TRBJ2-5, the CDR3 gives the full variable domain: GAGVSQSPSNKVTEKGKDVELRCDPISGHTALYWYRQSLGQGLEFLIYFQGNSAPDKSGLPSDRFSAERTGGSVSTLTIQRTQQEDSAVYLCASSRKPGLGGETQYFGPGTRLLVL.

This clonotype was observed a handful of times. The rearrangement joins TRBV27 to TRBJ1-6; the D is unclear. V lost 4 bases and J lost 11, with 15 bases in between. The CDR3 has 14 amino acids. Germline V CDR1 and CDR2: MNHEY, SMNVEV (reference sequence). The CDR3 nucleotides are TGTGCCAGCAGTTACAGCGCCCTCGAGCCACCCCTCCACTTT. Translating gives CASSYSALEPPLHF.

This clonotype was detected ten times or more. This rearrangement joins TRBV12-3 or TRBV12-4 to TRBJ1-2; 7 bases are shared with TRBD1. CDR3 size: 14 residues. V shed 6 bases and J 1 base; nucleotides not matched to a gene: 5. CDR3 region: CASSLNRGNYGYTF. The CDR3 DNA reads as TGTGCCAGCAGCTTGAACAGGGGTAACTATGGCTACACCTTC.

Remarks on this clonotype: The conserved closing phenylalanine or tryptophan is absent in this CDR3, likely reflecting a read error. The DNA is left out, because the CDR3 cannot be placed on it with certainty; the CDR3 is given as TCRdb lists it. The rearrangement links TRBV6-1 to TRBJ1-2; the tabulated D call, TRBD1, remains unverified against the DNA. Inclusive of both ends, the CDR3 amounts to 14 amino acids. Germline CDR1 MNHNS, CDR2 SASEGT. CDR3 amino acids: CASSELGTGFSYRV.

V gene TRBV18 combines with J gene TRBJ1-2; D unresolved. The germline V and J ends were trimmed by 0 bases and 2 bases, with 4 bases remaining between them. The CDR3 extends over 13 amino acids. Germline V lookup: CDR1 KGHSH, CDR2 LQKENI. In nucleotides, the CDR3 is TGTGCCAGCTCACCACCAGCGAACTATGGCTACACCTTC. Translating gives CASSPPANYGYTF.

In its sample, this clonotype was seen many times. A junction boundary mismatches the germline segment, possibly from a read error. V and J are TRBV6-2 or TRBV6-3 and TRBJ2-4; 8 bases are a match to TRBD2. The CDR3 is 14 amino acids. In germline, CDR1 is MNHEY, CDR2 SVGEGT. As DNA, the CDR3 is TGTGCCAGCAGTCCGGGGGGGACACCTAACATTAAGTACTTC. Amino acids: CASSPGGTPNIKYF.

This clonotype is labeled medium-sized. The chain recombines TRBV27 with TRBJ2-7, with 10 bases fitting TRBD2. Trimming removed 8 bases from V and 4 bases from J; junction bases left unmatched: 11. The CDR3 length is 15 residues. CDR1 and CDR2 from the germline V gene are MNHEY and SMNVEV (reference sequence). CDR3 residues: CASGVAGGRVYEQYF. In nucleotides, the CDR3 is TGTGCCAGCGGGGTAGCGGGAGGCCGGGTATACGAGCAGTACTTC.

The V and J genes are TRBV6-1 and TRBJ1-1; D unresolved. This CDR3 has 11 residues. Trimming took off 6 bases at V and 7 bases at J, with 9 bases between the two ends. In germline, CDR1 is MNHNS, CDR2 SASEGT. The CDR3 DNA follows: TGTGCCAGCAGGCGAGTCCATGAAGCTTTCTTT. It codes for CASRRVHEAFF.

This chain's CDR3 is CASTQGTEAFF. DNA of the CDR3: TGTGCCAGCACTCAGGGCACTGAAGCTTTCTTT. V and J are TRBV6-1 and TRBJ1-1; D possibly corresponds to TRBD1 (5 bases). Germline V gives CDR1 MNHNS, CDR2 SASEGT. V was trimmed by 7 bases and J by 4 bases, leaving 7 bases between them. CDR3 size: 11 residues.

This clonotype was counted ten times or more. The chain couples TRBV29-1 to TRBJ1-1; D may be TRBD1 (6 bases). Trimming took 6 bases from V and 6 from J, leaving 14 bases between them. CDR3 length equals 12 residues. Germline loops: CDR1 SQVTM, CDR2 ANQGSEA. The CDR3 loop reads CSVKTGDAEAFF. CDR3 sequence (DNA): TGCAGCGTAAAGACAGGTGACGCTGAAGCTTTCTTT.

This chain connects TRBV6-1 to TRBJ1-2, with TRBD1 matching over 8 bases. Germline values: CDR1 MNHNS, CDR2 SASEGT. The CDR3 has 14 amino acids. The V segment lost 5 bases and the J segment 3 bases; nucleotides outside the gene matches: 5. CDR3 loop: CASSQPGQDYGYTF. In DNA form, the CDR3 reads TGTGCCAGCAGTCAACCGGGACAGGACTATGGCTACACCTTC.

The table lists this clonotype with many counts. This chain links TRBV30 with TRBJ1-5; D unresolved. Trimming took off 0 bases at V and 5 bases at J, with 8 bases between the two ends. CDR3 length: 13 amino acids. CDR1 and CDR2 (germline): GTSNPN, SVGIG (reference sequence). The CDR3 DNA sequence: TGTGCCTGGAGTGTAAACCGCTATCAGCCCCAGCATTTT. Translation gives CAWSVNRYQPQHF. Complete variable domain (other parts from reference TRBV30 and TRBJ1-5): SQTIHQWPATLVQPVGSPLSLECTVEGTSNPNLYWYRQAAGRGLQLLFYSVGIGQISSEVPQNLSASRPQDRQFILSSKKLLLSDSGFYLCAWSVNRYQPQHFGDGTRLSIL.

V and J are TRBV12-3 or TRBV12-4 and TRBJ2-5; no reliable D call. The CDR3 length is 12 residues. Trimming left V 5 bases short and J 1 base short, with 5 bases between. The CDR3 spells CASSVTQETQYF. The CDR3 DNA is TGTGCCAGCAGTGTTACCCAAGAGACCCAGTACTTC.

This clonotype occurred many times. The chain recombines TRBV19 with TRBJ1-1; D call uncertain. The CDR3 runs to 13 residues. Germline V gives CDR1 LNHDA, CDR2 SQIVND (reference sequence). V lost 3 bases, J lost 11 bases, and 16 bases lay in between. The CDR3 coding sequence is TGTGCCAGTAGTATGGTGACGGCCCCGGGCGCTTTCTTT. The encoded protein is CASSMVTAPGAFF.

This clonotype appeared a few times. The rearrangement links TRBV5-1 to TRBJ1-2; D is possibly TRBD1 (5 bases). V was cut by 0 bases and J by 7 bases, with 13 bases left in between. The length of the CDR3 is 14 residues. The germline gives CDR1 SGHRS, CDR2 YFSETQ. DNA of the CDR3: TGCGCCAGCAGCTTGGGGCAGGGTATCTCTGGCTACACCTTC. As protein: CASSLGQGISGYTF.

The table lists this clonotype with many counts. The gene calls are TRBV9 and TRBJ1-3; 7 bases align to TRBD1. J gave up 0 bases and V 3 bases, and 12 bases lay outside the gene matches. Germline CDR1 and CDR2: SGDLS and YYNGEE. The CDR3 is 18 residues long. In nucleotides, the CDR3 is TGTGCCAGCAGCGGGCCTTGGGACAGTACTGACTCTGGAAACACCATATATTTT. Its translation is CASSGPWDSTDSGNTIYF.

The J gene is TRBJ1-1, the V gene TRBV7-8; possibly TRBD1 for D (5 bases). This CDR3 has 13 residues. Germline V gene sequence: CDR1 SGHVS, CDR2 FQNEAQ. The V and J ends lost 5 bases and 13 bases respectively, with 20 bases between them. CDR3 DNA sequence: TGTGCCAGCAGCCAACGAAGGGAGGGGCAGCGTTTCTTT. Protein product: CASSQRREGQRFF.

In this sample, this clonotype turned up once. The V call is TRBV6-1, the J call TRBJ2-7; 9 nucleotides align to TRBD1. The germline gives CDR1 MNHNS, CDR2 SASEGT. The CDR3 contains 15 residues. Trimming took 6 bases from V and 7 from J; bases not matched to a gene: 13. CDR3 sequence: CASSRYRTGAIEQYF. DNA for the CDR3: TGTGCCAGCAGCCGCTACCGGACAGGGGCCATTGAGCAGTACTTC.

This clonotype has ten or more counts. The CDR3 DNA follows: TGTGCCAGCAGCGGGGGACTAGCGGGAGTAGAGACCCAGTACTTC. It is translated as CASSGGLAGVETQYF. The chain recombines TRBV7-2 with TRBJ2-5, with 14 bases fitting TRBD2. This CDR3 comprises 15 residues. V trimming: 5 bases; J trimming: 4 bases; junction bases outside the gene matches: 3. Germline CDR1 reads SGHTA; CDR2 reads FQGNSA.

The V call is TRBV15, the J call TRBJ2-2; TRBD2 agrees at 10 bases. V shed 4 bases, J shed 1 base, and the junction held 9 bases outside the gene matches. Per germline, CDR1 LNHNV and CDR2 YYDKDF (reference sequence). CDR3 length: 18 amino acids. CDR3 DNA sequence: TGTGCCACCAGCAAGCGGCTAGCGGGAGTAGGGAACACCGGGGAGCTGTTTTTT. Translated, it gives CATSKRLAGVGNTGELFF. The whole variable domain, remainder taken from reference TRBV15 and TRBJ2-2, is DAMVIQNPRYQVTQFGKPVTLSCSQTLNHNVMYWYQQKSSQAPKLLFHYYDKDFNNEADTPDNFQSRRPNTSFCFLDIRSPGLGDTAMYLCATSKRLAGVGNTGELFFGEGSRLTVL.

This clonotype appeared many times. The chain carries TRBV11-3 and TRBJ2-5; D remains ambiguous. This CDR3 contains 15 residues. Trimming shortened V by 1 base and J by 5 bases, and 14 bases separated the two germline ends. Germline V gene sequence: CDR1 SGHNT, CDR2 YENEEA. The CDR3 region is CASSLGYGSRETQYF. The CDR3 region has the DNA TGTGCCAGCAGCTTAGGCTACGGCAGCCGGGAGACCCAGTACTTC.

This clonotype was picked up many times. The rearrangement joins TRBV2 to TRBJ1-2, with TRBD1 matching 7 bases. The J segment lost 8 bases and the V segment lost 6 bases, leaving 9 bases of the junction unmatched. The CDR3 runs 13 residues. From germline, CDR1 is SNHLY and CDR2 FYNNEI. CDR3 loop: CASSLRQGGGYTF. The CDR3 DNA is TGTGCCAGCAGCCTTAGACAGGGAGGCGGCTACACCTTC.

V usage is TRBV3-1 and J usage is TRBJ2-5; the D gene is possibly TRBD1 (6 bases). Germline V gene sequence: CDR1 LGHDT, CDR2 YNNKEL (reference sequence). V lost 0 bases, J lost 5 bases, and 19 bases lay in between. This CDR3 has 17 amino acids. CDR3 in amino acids: CASSQDQTRGYLETQYF. CDR3 sequence (DNA): TGTGCCAGCAGCCAAGATCAGACCAGGGGTTATCTGGAGACCCAGTACTTC.

This clonotype was counted ten times or more. The gene calls are TRBV20-1 and TRBJ1-1; 9 bases map to TRBD1. The CDR3 is 14 amino acids. V lost 3 bases to trimming and J lost 3 bases; unmatched junction nucleotides: 5. The germline V gene has CDR1 DFQATT and CDR2 SNEGSKA (reference sequence). CDR3 sequence (DNA): TGCAGTGCTAGGTCCAACAGGGGGCACACTGAAGCTTTCTTT. It encodes CSARSNRGHTEAFF.